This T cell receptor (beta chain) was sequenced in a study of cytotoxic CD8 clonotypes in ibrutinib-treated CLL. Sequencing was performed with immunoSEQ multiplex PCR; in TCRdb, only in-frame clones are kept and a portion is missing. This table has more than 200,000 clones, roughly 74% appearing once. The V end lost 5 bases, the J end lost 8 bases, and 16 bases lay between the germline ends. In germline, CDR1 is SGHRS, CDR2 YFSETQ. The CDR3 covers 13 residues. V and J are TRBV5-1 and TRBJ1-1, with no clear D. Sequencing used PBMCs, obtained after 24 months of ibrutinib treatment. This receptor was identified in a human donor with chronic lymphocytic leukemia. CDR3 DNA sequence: TGCGCCAGCAGAGAGGGAGAGGGATTAGAAGCTTTCTTT. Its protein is CASREGEGLEAFF.